Below, 3 T cell receptor beta chains from the same sample are listed, as sequenced in a study of Ad26.COV2.S vaccination and SARS-CoV-2 variants. The sample's treatment: some 20 received Ad26.COV2.S at low or high dose, single or two shots; about five received placebo; per-sample allocation not given. All samples were drawn on day 63, counting from the first vaccine or placebo injection. Clones were sequenced by immunoSEQ multiplex PCR, and TCRdb holds only the in-frame ones, with some missing. Counted here are 410,000 or so clones, 92% occurring once; the ten biggest clones make up about 1.7%. The specimen was peripheral blood, collected in a trial of Ad26.COV2.S vaccine versus placebo. These receptors were taken from a person between 18 and 60 years old who received the Ad26.COV2.S COVID-19 vaccine or a placebo.

This clone is a singleton in its sample. The J gene is TRBJ2-2, the V gene TRBV6-1, with 7 bases that match TRBD2. Germline loops: CDR1 MNHNS, CDR2 SASEGT. The V gene end was trimmed by 4 bases and the J gene end by 3 bases; junction bases not matched to a gene: 8. This CDR3 spans 16 amino acids. The CDR3 here is CASSGVERGYTGELFF. The CDR3 DNA reads TGTGCCAGCAGTGGCGTGGAGCGGGGTTACACCGGGGAGCTGTTTTTT.

This chain connects TRBV7-2 to TRBJ1-5; D gene ambiguous. The germline V gene encodes CDR1 SGHTA and CDR2 FQGNSA. The V and J ends lost 1 base and 0 bases respectively, with 10 bases between them. The length of the CDR3 is 16 residues. CDR3 in amino acids: CASSLGGLDSNQPQHF. CDR3 in DNA: TGTGCCAGCAGCTTAGGGGGTTTAGATAGCAATCAGCCCCAGCATTTT.

The V and J genes are TRBV20-1 and TRBJ1-5; no clear D. In germline, CDR1 is DFQATT, CDR2 SNEGSKA (reference sequence). The CDR3 is 15 residues long. V lost 3 bases, J lost 0 bases, and 12 bases lay in between. CDR3 sequence reads: CSASVSADSNQPQHF. The CDR3, as DNA: TGCAGTGCTAGTGTGTCAGCCGATAGCAATCAGCCCCAGCATTTT.